The 10 T cell receptor beta chains given below trace back to one sample, sequenced in a study of early T cells in non-severe SARS-CoV-2 infection. TCRdb re-analysed the 5' RACE reads in MiXCR, keeping a single row per CDR3 protein. Of around 72,000 distinct CDR3 sequences listed, around 10% are singletons. This specimen was whole blood, taken at baseline. The receptor source for this set is an adult who was a healthcare worker with PCR-confirmed SARS-CoV-2 infection or an uninfected control (not recorded which).

The sample holds many counts of this clonotype. Written as DNA, the CDR3 is TGCGCCAGCAGGGATCACAGGGTTGGACCCTATAATTCACCCCTCCACTTT. Translating gives CASRDHRVGPYNSPLHF. The chain has TRBV4-1 and TRBJ1-6; a possible D gene is TRBD1 (6 bases). The CDR3 is made up of 17 amino acids. Germline values: CDR1 MGHRA, CDR2 YSYEKL. Trimming left V 6 bases short and J 2 bases short, with 17 bases between.

This clonotype appeared many times. The J gene is TRBJ1-1, the V gene TRBV6-1; 8 bases map to TRBD1. The length of the CDR3 is 14 residues. J gave up 4 bases and V 5 bases, and 6 bases lay outside the gene matches. Germline lookup yields CDR1 MNHNS and CDR2 SASEGT. CDR3 sequence: CASSLTGEVTEAFF. The CDR3 DNA reads as TGTGCCAGCAGTCTGACAGGGGAGGTCACTGAAGCTTTCTTT.

The V gene is TRBV6-1, the J gene TRBJ2-7, with 10 bases lining up with TRBD2. J gave up 6 bases and V 2 bases, and 7 bases lay outside the gene matches. Germline V gives CDR1 MNHNS, CDR2 SASEGT. This CDR3 has 15 residues. CDR3 sequence reads: CASSESWTSGVEQYF. The CDR3 nucleotides read TGTGCCAGCAGTGAATCCTGGACTAGCGGCGTCGAGCAGTACTTC.

In this sample, this clonotype turned up a few times. This chain connects TRBV20-1 to TRBJ2-5; 12 positions agree with TRBD2. There are 15 residues in the CDR3. The germline V gene has CDR1 DFQATT and CDR2 SNEGSKA (reference sequence). V gave up 5 bases and J gave up 5 bases; unmatched junction bases: 9. For the CDR3, the DNA is TGCAGTGCTGTGGCTAGCGGGGGGGCCTTTGAGACCCAGTACTTC. Translation gives CSAVASGGAFETQYF.

The chain carries TRBV30 and TRBJ1-5, with 7 bases lining up with TRBD1. Germline V gene data show CDR1 as GTSNPN and CDR2 as SVGIG (reference sequence). Germline trimming cut 2 bases from V and 2 bases from J; bases unmatched to any gene: 12. CDR3 length equals 17 residues. The CDR3 nucleotides are TGTGCCTGGAGTATGAGACAGGGAATGTTCGGCAATCAGCCCCAGCATTTT. Its translation: CAWSMRQGMFGNQPQHF.

This clonotype was seen a handful of times. V and J are TRBV30 and TRBJ2-3; 7 bases are a match to TRBD1. This CDR3 is 14 amino acids long. The trim removed 0 bases at V and 6 bases at J, leaving 6 bases unmatched. Germline V CDR1 and CDR2: GTSNPN, SVGIG (reference sequence). In DNA form, the CDR3 reads TGTGCCTGGAGTGTAGGGGGCGCCGCGGATACGCAGTATTTT. Translation: CAWSVGGAADTQYF.

This clonotype came up a few times. The chain links TRBV7-3 to TRBJ2-2, with TRBD1 matching 7 bases. The V segment lost 5 bases and the J segment 1 base; nucleotides outside the gene matches: 4. Germline V gives CDR1 SGHTA, CDR2 FQGTGA. This CDR3 is 15 amino acids long. CDR3: CASSLGQKNTGELFF. CDR3 coding DNA: TGTGCCAGCAGCCTGGGACAGAAGAACACCGGGGAGCTGTTTTTT.

This clonotype has ten or more counts. Here the CDR3 reads CASNQAGIGEQYF. The CDR3 DNA reads as TGTGCCAGCAACCAGGCGGGGATTGGAGAGCAGTACTTC. The chain links TRBV6-5 to TRBJ2-7; D possibly corresponds to TRBD2 (6 bases). V lost 7 bases and J lost 7, with 17 bases in between. Germline CDR1 and CDR2: MNHEY and SVGAGI. The CDR3 totals 13 residues.

The rearrangement joins TRBV7-2 to TRBJ2-5; TRBD2 might be the D (5 bases). The CDR3 extends over 14 amino acids. V was pared by 3 bases and J by 1 base, with 9 bases between. Germline CDR1 and CDR2: SGHTA and FQGNSA. The CDR3 reads CASSFISGQETQYF. The DNA for the CDR3 is TGTGCCAGCAGCTTTATCAGCGGCCAAGAGACCCAGTACTTC.

There are many counts of this clonotype. The chain has TRBV5-1 and TRBJ2-7, with 11 bases that match TRBD1. This CDR3 is 14 amino acids long. Germline trimming cut 4 bases from V and 7 bases from J; bases unmatched to any gene: 7. Germline CDR1 reads SGHRS; CDR2 reads YFSETQ. Here the CDR3 DNA reads TGCGCCAGCAGCCTGGACAGGGGGCCGAGTGAGCAGTACTTC. Residues: CASSLDRGPSEQYF.